The clone carrying this TCR beta chain has only a few counts. The same CDR3 arises from other DNA sequences in this sample as well. Generated by immunoSEQ multiplex PCR, the TCRdb table keeps only in-frame clones and is missing some. The sample records around 86,000 clones, around 83% being singletons. This CDR3 comprises 14 residues. Germline V lookup: CDR1 LNHDA, CDR2 SQIVND (reference sequence). Deletions cut 7 bases from V and 1 base from J, with 11 bases between. The data stem from a study of radiotherapy plus CTLA-4 blockade in lung cancer. Across the study: An objective response was seen in 15% to 20% of patients, and disease control in about 30%.

The genes are TRBV19 and TRBJ2-1; TRBD1 might be the D (5 bases). This clonotype was obtained from a human donor with non-small cell lung cancer who had stable disease on radiotherapy plus ipilimumab. Source: peripheral blood, taken from a patient treated with radiotherapy plus ipilimumab. The DNA of the CDR3 is TGTGCCAGTACTACAGGTCGATCCTACAATGAGCAGTTCTTC. This codes for CASTTGRSYNEQFF. Full variable domain (remainder filled in from reference TRBV19 and TRBJ2-1): DGGITQSPKYLFRKEGQNVTLSCEQNLNHDAMYWYRQDPGQGLRLIYYSQIVNDFQKGDIAEGYSVSREKKESFPLTVTSAQKNPTAFYLCASTTGRSYNEQFFGPGTRLTVL.